Included here is one TCR beta chain sequence, with context. There are many counts of this clonotype. No antigen is known for it. Per-nucleotide qualities are absent, and no much larger clonotype sits a single base away. This specimen belongs to a study of identical twins (dated by TCRdb to 2016 to 2017). Looking at the study overall: To test whether fetal clonotypes persist, this study deep-sequenced TCR alpha and beta repertoires from monozygotic twins, from unrelated adults of various ages, and from cord blood. Replicate twin experiments were performed at different times using different library preparation protocols to rule out contamination.

The library was produced with 5' RACE. The listed sequencing device is Illumina HiSeq 2000. A universal primer binding site was added through template switching, and the final cDNA carried a unique molecular identifier so that TCR cDNA molecules could be counted accurately. Specific primers in the conserved constant-segment region were used to synthesize first-strand cDNA for TCR alpha and beta chains. To control for contamination, every cDNA library was double barcoded, receiving both a SMART-Mk sample barcode and Illumina barcodes. TruSeq adapter sequences and Illumina sample barcodes were added in two successive PCR steps. The TCR alpha and beta cDNA libraries were sequenced on the Illumina HiSeq platform using custom primers. Turning to the authors' computational methods: Unique molecular identifiers were extracted from raw reads with MiGEC, and CDR3 positions were determined with MiXCR. Recombination models were inferred per individual with the repgenHMM and IGoR tools using an EM algorithm. Shared clonotypes were analyzed with the tcR package in R, and sharing was normalized by the product of cloneset sizes. Out-of-frame nonproductive sequences were analyzed to study raw recombination free of thymic and clonal selection effects. The public reads were quality trimmed at Q25 with fastp and then assembled into clones with MiXCR by TCRdb, keeping productive beta chains. Each CDR3 protein gets just one entry, which takes the most common genes and DNA from the rows behind it. The V and J calls here are based on TCRdb, not the publication. A total of 750,000 to 950,000 distinct CDR3 sequences appear in this sample, 9% to 15% of them only once. The ten largest clones take up roughly 1.6% of the sample.

Study-level results and caveats: Zero-insertion analyses could be partly confounded by invariant T cells such as MAIT and iNKT, though diverse VJ usage argued against such confounding for most clonotypes. Because the same donors could not be followed over many years, the conclusions relied on cross-sectional statistical analysis. Out-of-frame TCR alpha sharing in monozygotic twins was systematically underestimated by recombination models, whereas sharing between unrelated individuals was in agreement with the recombination models. Compared with coincidental sharing between unrelated individuals, out-of-frame TCR alpha sequences shared between twins showed an excess of sequences with low generation probability. Fewer insertions were carried by abundant cord blood beta clonotypes, a similar but weaker trend appeared in young adult naive repertoires, and no such trend appeared in memory repertoires. Excess twin sharing in beta out-of-frame sequences was weaker because fewer shared sequences lowered the signal-to-noise ratio.

The germline V gene encodes CDR1 LNHNV and CDR2 YYDKDF (reference sequence). V is clipped by 6 bases and J by 2 bases, and the sequence between their germline boundaries is 15 bases long. There are 15 amino acids in the CDR3, from cysteine to phenylalanine inclusive. Only CDR3 DNA remains: 45 bases, in frame from the first base. Only healthy Caucasian donors were included. The twin cohort comprised three pairs of female monozygotic twins, all aged roughly 18 to 30 years. Peripheral blood mononuclear cells were used as the source from which RNA for TCR libraries was isolated. This same sample was also part of a study on yellow fever vaccine responses in identical twins. The second investigation adds: The T cell response to vaccination in identical twins was reported by the authors to appear partly convergent and partly personalized. Focusing on identical twins, the study followed the T cell clones that responded to the vaccine, and did so with precision.

The rearrangement combines TRBV15 with TRBJ2-3; tentative D gene TRBD2, with 5 bases matching. Sequenced: PBMCs. The source of this sequence is a woman under 30 in good health. The CDR3 is CATRHGDGFTDTQYF. The bases are TGTGCCACCAGGCACGGGGATGGGTTCACAGATACGCAGTATTTT.